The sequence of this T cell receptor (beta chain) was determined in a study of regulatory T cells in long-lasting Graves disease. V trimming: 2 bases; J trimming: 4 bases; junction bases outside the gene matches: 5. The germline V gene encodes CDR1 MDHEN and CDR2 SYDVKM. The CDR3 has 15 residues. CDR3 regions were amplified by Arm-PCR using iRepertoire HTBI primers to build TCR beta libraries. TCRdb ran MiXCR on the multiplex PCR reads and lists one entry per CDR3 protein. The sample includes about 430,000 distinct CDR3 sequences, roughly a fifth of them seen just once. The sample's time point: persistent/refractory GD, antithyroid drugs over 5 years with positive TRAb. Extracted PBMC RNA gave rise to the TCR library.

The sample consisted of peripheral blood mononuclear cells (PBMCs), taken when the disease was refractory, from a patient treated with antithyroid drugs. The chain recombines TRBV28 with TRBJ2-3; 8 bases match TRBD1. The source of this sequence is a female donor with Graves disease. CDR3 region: CASSLASGGADTQYF. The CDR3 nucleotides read TGTGCCAGCAGTTTAGCGTCAGGGGGCGCAGATACGCAGTATTTT.